Following are 19 T cell receptor beta chains from one sample sequenced in a study of breast tumors, draining lymph nodes, adjacent tissues. TCRdb called the multiplex PCR reads again in MiXCR, with one record for every CDR3 protein. In the table there are fewer than 200,000 distinct CDR3 sequences, roughly a third of which are singletons. Axillary draining lymph nodes of breast cancer patients supplied the node samples. Sample: axillary lymph node tissue. All receptors come from a female donor with breast cancer. Some clones in this sample may be carry-over from other donors' samples.

This clonotype was seen ten or more times. This chain joins TRBV7-9 and TRBJ2-1; a possible D gene is TRBD2 (6 bases). The CDR3 has 13 amino acids. With 1 base removed from V and 8 bases from J, the gap between germline ends came to 9 bases. From germline, CDR1 is SEHNR and CDR2 FQNEAQ (reference sequence). The CDR3 region has the DNA TGTGCCAGCAGCTTAGGGAGGGATCATGAGCAGTTCTTC. Its protein is CASSLGRDHEQFF. Looking up the rest from reference TRBV7-9 and TRBJ2-1 gives the full variable domain: DTGVSQNPRHKITKRGQNVTFRCDPISEHNRLYWYRQTLGQGPEFLTYFQNEAQLEKSRLLSDRFSAERPKGSFSTLEIQRTEQGDSAMYLCASSLGRDHEQFFGPGTRLTVL.

This clonotype occurred a few times. Since no conserved phenylalanine or tryptophan closes the CDR3, a read error is the likely cause. This rearrangement joins TRBV19 to TRBJ2-1; D is undetermined. The CDR3 length is 16 residues. The V end was cut by 3 bases, the J end by 1 base, with 13 bases between. The germline V gene encodes CDR1 LNHDA and CDR2 SQIVND (reference sequence). The CDR3 nucleotides are TGTGCCAGTAGTATGGATCCCCCATCATCCTACAATGAGCAGTTCTCC. Translation: CASSMDPPSSYNEQFS.

The V and J genes are TRBV19 and TRBJ1-4, with TRBD1 matching over 8 bases. The V segment lost 6 bases and the J segment 4 bases; nucleotides outside the gene matches: 7. This CDR3 region has 15 residues. From germline, CDR1 is LNHDA and CDR2 SQIVND (reference sequence). CDR3 protein: CASRETGQVNEKLFF. DNA of the CDR3: TGTGCCAGTAGGGAGACGGGACAGGTTAATGAAAAACTGTTTTTT.

This clonotype was picked up one time. The J gene is TRBJ1-5, the V gene TRBV29-1; possibly TRBD1 for D (6 bases). This CDR3 is built from 13 residues. The germline CDR1 and CDR2 sequences are SQVTM and ANQGSEA. Trimming removed 8 bases at V and 5 bases at J, with 16 bases between. CDR3 sequence reads: CSLRTGQYQPQHF. For the CDR3, the DNA is TGCAGCTTACGGACTGGACAGTATCAGCCCCAGCATTTT.

Concerning this clonotype itself: This could be a read error, since a much larger clone is one nucleotide away. Lacking the conserved final phenylalanine or tryptophan, this CDR3 likely reflects a read error. This rearrangement joins TRBV7-2 to TRBJ2-1, with D perhaps matching TRBD2 (6 bases). This CDR3 is built from 14 residues. Germline assignment: CDR1 SGHTA and CDR2 FQGNSA. V was cut by 1 base and J by 7 bases, with 11 bases left in between. CDR3: CASSLDGRLNEQFL. CDR3 in DNA: TGTGCCAGCAGCTTAGACGGGAGATTGAATGAGCAGTTCCTC.

The chain combines TRBV19 with TRBJ2-1; D uncertain. V gave up 5 bases and J gave up 3 bases, with 11 bases separating them. Per the germline V gene, CDR1 is LNHDA and CDR2 is SQIVND (reference sequence). The CDR3 runs 14 residues. DNA of the CDR3: TGTGCCAGTAGTTCTGCGACATACTACAATGAGCAGTTCTTC. Translated, it gives CASSSATYYNEQFF.

This clonotype was seen only a few times. A much more abundant neighbour one base away suggests this may be a read error. The chain links TRBV5-6 to TRBJ1-2, with a weak D call TRBD1 (5 bases). Trimming took off 2 bases at V and 4 bases at J, with 9 bases between the two ends. The CDR3 extends over 13 amino acids. Germline lookup yields CDR1 SGHDT and CDR2 YYEEEE. The CDR3 DNA reads as TGTGCCAGCAGCTTAATCGGGGCCTATGGCTACACCTTC. Amino acids: CASSLIGAYGYTF. Based on the CDR3 plus reference TRBV5-6 and TRBJ1-2, the full variable domain is DAGVTQSPTHLIKTRGQQVTLRCSPKSGHDTVSWYQQALGQGPQFIFQYYEEEERQRGNFPDRFSGHQFPNYSSELNVNALLLGDSALYLCASSLIGAYGYTFGSGTRLTVV.

The V and J genes are TRBV14 and TRBJ2-7; tentative D call: TRBD1 (5 bases). The CDR3 totals 15 residues. The germline V gene has CDR1 SGHDN and CDR2 FVKESK. V lost 4 bases and J 3 bases, leaving 16 bases between the germline ends. This CDR3 reads CASSPDSRYHYEQYF. CDR3 in DNA: TGTGCCAGCAGCCCCGACAGCAGGTACCACTACGAGCAGTACTTC.

The chain is built from TRBV10-3 and TRBJ2-3; possibly TRBD2 for D (6 bases). CDR1 and CDR2 from the germline V gene are ENHRY and SYGVKD. The CDR3 extends over 19 amino acids. The V end was cut by 4 bases, the J end by 1 base, with 24 bases between. The CDR3 bases are TGTGCCATCAGTGCCAGCAGCGAGTCCACGGGGGAAGGCACAGATACGCAGTATTTT. Amino acid sequence: CAISASSESTGEGTDTQYF.

As for this clonotype: A much larger clone differs by one base, so this may be a read error. A read error is likely, as this CDR3 ends without the conserved phenylalanine or tryptophan. This rearrangement joins TRBV7-6 to TRBJ2-1; D may correspond to TRBD1 or TRBD2 (5 bases each). Germline V gives CDR1 SGHVS, CDR2 FNYEAQ. Trimming left V 5 bases short and J 6 bases short, with 14 bases between. The CDR3 runs 14 residues. CDR3 protein: CASSLGTGLNEQFL. Here the CDR3 DNA reads TGTGCCAGCAGCCTGGGGACCGGCCTCAATGAGCAGTTCCTC.

The sample holds many counts of this clonotype. The chain recombines TRBV20-1 with TRBJ2-7; 9 nucleotides align to TRBD1. Germline CDR1 DFQATT, CDR2 SNEGSKA (reference sequence). This CDR3 has 16 amino acids. V was pared by 1 base and J by 0 bases, with 7 bases of the junction left unmatched. CDR3: CSARAPTGQGSYEQYF. CDR3 nucleotide sequence: TGCAGTGCTAGAGCCCCGACGGGACAGGGCTCCTACGAGCAGTACTTC.

This clonotype was seen ten or more times. The chain has TRBV2 and TRBJ2-7, with TRBD1 identical over 7 bases. J lost 2 bases, V lost 8 bases, and 9 bases had no gene match. CDR3 size: 14 residues. CDR1 is SNHLY, CDR2 FYNNEI, per germline. CDR3 sequence reads: CASDPGTATYEQYF. The CDR3 nucleotides read TGTGCCAGCGACCCCGGGACAGCCACCTACGAGCAGTACTTC.

This clonotype has ten or more counts. One end of the junction does not line up with germline, which may come from a read error. The chain is built from TRBV2 and TRBJ2-7; TRBD1 agrees at 7 bases. Germline assignment: CDR1 SNHLY and CDR2 FYNNEI. There are 12 residues in the CDR3. CDR3: CASSVETGQINF. CDR3 DNA sequence: TGTGCCAGCAGTGTGGAGACAGGGCAAATAAACTTC.

The table lists this clonotype with many counts. The chain combines TRBV15 with TRBJ1-2; 7 bases map to TRBD1. This CDR3 region has 14 residues. V gave up 2 bases and J gave up 5 bases; unmatched junction bases: 5. The germline V gene has CDR1 LNHNV and CDR2 YYDKDF (reference sequence). The CDR3 nucleotides read TGTGCCACCAGCAGATCCGGACAGGCTTATGGCTACACCTTC. This gives the protein CATSRSGQAYGYTF.

As concerns this clonotype: At one of its ends the junction is not consistent with the germline gene, which may arise from a read error. This chain links TRBV7-9 with TRBJ2-6, with D perhaps assigned TRBD1 or TRBD2 (5 bases each). Germline lookup yields CDR1 SEHNR and CDR2 FQNEAQ (reference sequence). The CDR3 is 15 amino acids. The CDR3 region has the DNA TGTGCCAGCAGCTCCGGGACGGCTGGGGCCGACGTCCTGCCTTTC. As protein: CASSSGTAGADVLPF.

This clonotype was seen only once. The chain uses TRBV7-8 and TRBJ1-2; D gene ambiguous. CDR1 is SGHVS and CDR2 is FQNEAQ in the germline V gene. The CDR3 loop spans 16 amino acids. Trimming pared 1 base from V and 4 bases from J, leaving 16 bases between. The CDR3: CASSLGGSMGSYGYTF. CDR3 coding DNA: TGTGCCAGCAGCTTAGGGGGTAGTATGGGCAGCTATGGCTACACCTTC.

This clonotype has more than one count but fewer than ten. The genes are TRBV3-1 and TRBJ2-7; possible D gene TRBD1, 6 bases. The V end was cut by 4 bases, the J end by 4 bases, with 14 bases between. Germline V CDR1 and CDR2: LGHDT, YNNKEL (reference sequence). This CDR3 has 14 amino acids. CDR3 DNA sequence: TGTGCCAGCAGCCGAAGCTCGGACAGTTACGAGCAGTACTTC. Translated: CASSRSSDSYEQYF.

This clonotype was recorded many times. The gene calls are TRBV6-5 and TRBJ2-5; TRBD1 aligns across 9 bases. CDR1 and CDR2 (germline): MNHEY, SVGAGI. Germline trimming cut 5 bases from V and 5 bases from J; bases unmatched to any gene: 6. This CDR3 spans 14 amino acids. The CDR3 loop reads CASSLVQGAETQYF. The CDR3 nucleotides are TGTGCCAGCAGTCTGGTACAGGGGGCGGAGACCCAGTACTTC.

Turning to this clonotype: Sequence at one end of the junction differs from germline and may be a read error. The rearrangement joins TRBV13 to TRBJ1-2; the match to TRBD1 covers 11 bases. Germline V gives CDR1 PRHDT, CDR2 FYEKMQ (reference sequence). The CDR3 is made up of 14 amino acids. This CDR3 reads CAGSSGQGVWGYTF. DNA of the CDR3: TGTGCCGGCAGCTCGGGACAGGGGGTTTGGGGCTACACCTTC.